The 26 T cell receptor beta chains below all came from one sample that was sequenced in a study of beta chain features in type 1 diabetes. Reverse transcription of all isolated RNA meant that expressed TCRB transcripts were sequenced. TCRdb's table, derived via immunoSEQ multiplex PCR, lists solely in-frame clones and lacks some. Counted here are 350,000 to 450,000 clones, over 13% occurring once; the ten biggest clones make up approximately 0.02%. Sequenced material: naive CD4+ T cells from blood. The source of these receptors is a woman aged 18-30 years in good health.

The J gene is TRBJ2-3, the V gene TRBV5-1, with TRBD1 matching over 8 bases. J gave up 3 bases and V 4 bases, and 4 bases lay outside the gene matches. The CDR3 loop spans 14 amino acids. Germline CDR1 SGHRS, CDR2 YFSETQ. CDR3 amino acids: CASSQTGATDTQYF. In DNA form, the CDR3 reads TGCGCCAGCAGCCAGACAGGGGCGACAGATACGCAGTATTTT.

This rearrangement joins TRBV30 to TRBJ1-5; a possible D gene is TRBD1 (6 bases). The CDR3 has 13 amino acids. Germline CDR1 is GTSNPN and CDR2 is SVGIG (reference sequence). V lost 3 bases and J 4 bases, leaving 10 bases between the germline ends. The CDR3 sequence is CAWRQGPNQPQHF. Here the CDR3 DNA reads TGTGCCTGGAGACAGGGCCCAAATCAGCCCCAGCATTTT.

This clone occurred a few times. The chain links TRBV29-1 to TRBJ2-4; 9 nucleotides align to TRBD1. Germline V gene lookup returns CDR1 SQVTM and CDR2 ANQGSEA. The CDR3 spans 14 residues. V gave up 7 bases and J gave up 4 bases; unmatched junction bases: 8. DNA for the CDR3: TGCAGCGGCGAAATGGGACAGGGAAAAAACATTCAGTACTTC. Residues: CSGEMGQGKNIQYF. Full variable domain (rest looked up from reference TRBV29-1 and TRBJ2-4): SAVISQKPSRDICQRGTSLTIQCQVDSQVTMMFWYRQQPGQSLTLIATANQGSEATYESGFVIDKFPISRPNLTFSTLTVSNMSPEDSSIYLCSGEMGQGKNIQYFGAGTRLSVL.

This chain links TRBV11-3 with TRBJ1-2; tentatively, D is TRBD1 (6 bases). The V gene lost 0 bases and the J gene lost 8 bases, with 13 bases spanning the gap. This CDR3 is built from 14 residues. CDR1 SGHNT and CDR2 YENEEA come from the germline V gene. DNA for the CDR3: TGTGCCAGCAGCTTAGATCGCGAGGGGGAGGGCTACACCTTC. As protein: CASSLDREGEGYTF.

The rearrangement uses TRBV5-1 and TRBJ2-2; 8 positions agree with TRBD2. Germline values: CDR1 SGHRS, CDR2 YFSETQ. Losses at the gene ends were 6 bases for V and 2 bases for J; bases not matched to a gene: 12. CDR3 length: 17 amino acids. CDR3 protein: CASTRYSTSGNTGELFF. For the CDR3, the DNA is TGCGCCAGCACGCGATACAGTACTAGCGGTAACACCGGGGAGCTGTTTTTT. The variable domain in full, with the rest retrieved from reference TRBV5-1 and TRBJ2-2, is KAGVTQTPRYLIKTRGQQVTLSCSPISGHRSVSWYQQTPGQGLQFLFEYFSETQRNKGNFPGRFSGRQFSNSRSEMNVSTLELGDSALYLCASTRYSTSGNTGELFFGEGSRLTVL.

The V and J genes are TRBV7-2 and TRBJ2-5; TRBD1 might be the D (6 bases). The germline V and J ends were trimmed by 0 bases and 0 bases, with 8 bases remaining between them. Germline V CDR1 and CDR2: SGHTA, FQGNSA. CDR3 length: 15 amino acids. The CDR3 spells CASSLAPGDQETQYF. CDR3 nucleotides: TGTGCCAGCAGCTTAGCGCCAGGGGACCAAGAGACCCAGTACTTC.

This clone appeared a few times. The rearrangement links TRBV7-3 to TRBJ1-3; 7 bases agree with TRBD1. V dropped 5 bases and J dropped 0; count of bases not matched to a gene: 7. Germline V gene sequence: CDR1 SGHTA, CDR2 FQGTGA. This CDR3 spans 16 amino acids. CDR3 residues: CASSTRQGPSGNTIYF. CDR3 coding DNA: TGTGCCAGCAGCACCCGACAGGGCCCCTCTGGAAACACCATATATTTT.

This clone was seen only a few times. This CDR3 reads CASSQTTGVDEQFF. CDR3 DNA: TGTGCCAGCAGCCAAACGACAGGGGTTGATGAGCAGTTCTTC. This chain links TRBV4-2 with TRBJ2-1; 8 positions match TRBD1. The CDR3 has 14 residues. From germline, CDR1 is LGHNA and CDR2 YNFKEQ. Trimming at V came to 2 bases and at J to 8 bases, leaving 5 bases not matched to a gene.

This chain connects TRBV30 to TRBJ2-3; TRBD2 agrees at 9 bases. Looked up from germline, CDR1 is GTSNPN and CDR2 is SVGIG (reference sequence). V shed 4 bases and J 7 bases; nucleotides not matched to a gene: 9. The length of the CDR3 is 14 residues. DNA of the CDR3: TGTGCCTGGATTAGCGGGAGAACCTATTATACGCAGTATTTT. Protein product: CAWISGRTYYTQYF.

The rearrangement links TRBV15 to TRBJ2-7; 9 nucleotides line up with TRBD1. Germline assignment: CDR1 LNHNV and CDR2 YYDKDF (reference sequence). CDR3 length: 15 amino acids. V trimming: 1 base; J trimming: 6 bases; junction bases outside the gene matches: 7. CDR3 nucleotide sequence: TGTGCCACCAGCAGAGTCCCGGGACAGGGAAGCGAGCAGTACTTC. This codes for CATSRVPGQGSEQYF.

The V gene is TRBV13, the J gene TRBJ2-5; 7 positions agree with TRBD1. V was clipped by 4 bases and J by 2 bases; unmatched bases: 7. There are 15 residues in the CDR3. The germline V gene has CDR1 PRHDT and CDR2 FYEKMQ (reference sequence). CDR3 sequence reads: CASSSLGQVQETQYF. The DNA for the CDR3 is TGTGCCAGCAGCTCCTTAGGACAGGTGCAAGAGACCCAGTACTTC.

The chain links TRBV5-1 to TRBJ2-7; D uncertain. The CDR3 contains 13 residues. CDR1 SGHRS and CDR2 YFSETQ come from the germline V gene. Trimming left V 3 bases short and J 2 bases short, with 9 bases between. Here the CDR3 reads CASSSVSTYEQYF. The CDR3 coding sequence is TGCGCCAGCAGCTCAGTGTCCACCTACGAGCAGTACTTC. The full variable domain, its missing parts supplied by reference TRBV5-1 and TRBJ2-7, is KAGVTQTPRYLIKTRGQQVTLSCSPISGHRSVSWYQQTPGQGLQFLFEYFSETQRNKGNFPGRFSGRQFSNSRSEMNVSTLELGDSALYLCASSSVSTYEQYFGPGTRLTVT.

The V call is TRBV2, the J call TRBJ2-6; D is ambiguous. The CDR3 has 15 amino acids. Germline V gene data show CDR1 as SNHLY and CDR2 as FYNNEI. The germline V and J ends were trimmed by 3 bases and 0 bases, with 6 bases remaining between them. The CDR3 region is CASSEEHSGANVLTF. DNA of the CDR3: TGTGCCAGCAGTGAGGAGCACTCTGGGGCCAACGTCCTGACTTTC.

The chain uses TRBV9 and TRBJ2-1, with TRBD2 as a possible D gene (6 bases). The germline CDR1 and CDR2 sequences are SGDLS and YYNGEE. The CDR3 has 15 amino acids. The germline V and J ends were trimmed by 1 base and 3 bases, with 11 bases remaining between them. This CDR3 reads CASSVPGESYNEQFF. The DNA for the CDR3 is TGTGCCAGCAGCGTACCGGGAGAGAGCTACAATGAGCAGTTCTTC. The full variable domain, its missing parts supplied by reference TRBV9 and TRBJ2-1, is DSGVTQTPKHLITATGQRVTLRCSPRSGDLSVYWYQQSLDQGLQFLIQYYNGEERAKGNILERFSAQQFPDLHSELNLSSLELGDSALYFCASSVPGESYNEQFFGPGTRLTVL.

The rearrangement links TRBV2 to TRBJ1-5; TRBD1 agrees at 7 bases. CDR3 length: 15 amino acids. CDR1 and CDR2 (germline): SNHLY, FYNNEI. V was clipped by 3 bases and J by 2 bases; unmatched bases: 4. The CDR3 is CASSEDRNRNQPQHF. The CDR3 DNA reads TGTGCCAGCAGTGAGGACAGGAATCGCAATCAGCCCCAGCATTTT.

This clone was observed a handful of times. One end of the junction is discordant with germline, which a read error may explain. The chain employs TRBV28 and TRBJ1-2; 7 nucleotides agree with TRBD1. Per germline, CDR1 MDHEN and CDR2 SYDVKM. CDR3 length: 11 amino acids. The CDR3 DNA follows: TGTGCCAGCAGCCTAGACGGGACAGCCTCCTTC. Translation: CASSLDGTASF.

The rearrangement links TRBV18 to TRBJ1-5; 7 bases are a match to TRBD1. V was clipped by 3 bases and J by 5 bases; unmatched bases: 7. The germline gives CDR1 KGHSH, CDR2 LQKENI. The CDR3 loop spans 15 amino acids. The CDR3 DNA follows: TGTGCCAGCTCACCGGGAGAGACAGGGTATCAGCCCCAGCATTTT. This codes for CASSPGETGYQPQHF.

The chain combines TRBV5-1 with TRBJ2-1, with 13 bases aligning to TRBD2. The CDR3 has 17 amino acids. Germline lookup yields CDR1 SGHRS and CDR2 YFSETQ. V was pared by 4 bases and J by 8 bases, with 12 bases of the junction left unmatched. The CDR3 region is CASSRRRGLAGLDEQFF. The CDR3 coding sequence is TGCGCCAGCAGCAGACGGAGGGGACTAGCGGGATTGGATGAGCAGTTCTTC.

The chain joins TRBV2 to TRBJ2-7; perhaps TRBD1 as D (5 bases). Germline V gives CDR1 SNHLY, CDR2 FYNNEI. This CDR3 has 14 residues. V was pared by 1 base and J by 0 bases, with 7 bases between. The CDR3 here is CASSEDRSSYEQYF. For the CDR3, the DNA is TGTGCCAGCAGTGAAGACAGGAGCTCCTACGAGCAGTACTTC.

In its sample, this clone was seen a few times. This rearrangement joins TRBV7-3 to TRBJ2-1; TRBD2 aligns across 7 bases. Germline CDR1 is SGHTA and CDR2 is FQGTGA. The CDR3 loop spans 14 amino acids. Losses at the gene ends were 2 bases for V and 7 bases for J; bases not matched to a gene: 5. Written as DNA, the CDR3 is TGTGCCAGCAGCTTATTGGGGGGAGGGAATGAGCAGTTCTTC. Encoded protein: CASSLLGGGNEQFF.

The chain carries TRBV11-2 and TRBJ2-1; 15 positions match TRBD2. V trimming: 1 base; J trimming: 10 bases; junction bases outside the gene matches: 11. In germline, CDR1 is SGHAT, CDR2 FQNNGV. This CDR3 is built from 18 residues. As DNA, the CDR3 is TGTGCCAGCAGCTTAGTCTTTCTGAGGACTAGCGGGAGGGCCGAGCAGTTCTTC. It codes for CASSLVFLRTSGRAEQFF.

This clone has only a few counts. CDR3 in amino acids: CSVSRSSSYEQYF. CDR3 coding DNA: TGCAGCGTTTCGAGGTCCTCCTCCTACGAGCAGTACTTC. The rearrangement links TRBV29-1 to TRBJ2-7, with D unclear. Looked up from germline, CDR1 is SQVTM and CDR2 is ANQGSEA. There are 13 residues in the CDR3. Trimming removed 5 bases from V and 0 bases from J, with 11 bases in between.

The chain employs TRBV7-8 and TRBJ2-1, with unresolved D. Per germline, CDR1 SGHVS and CDR2 FQNEAQ. CDR3 length: 12 residues. V lost 7 bases to trimming and J lost 8 bases, with 12 bases between them. DNA for the CDR3: TGTGCCAGCACCCCCTACTCCGATGAGCAGTTCTTC. It yields the protein CASTPYSDEQFF.

This clone was seen a few times. V and J are TRBV29-1 and TRBJ2-3; 11 bases map to TRBD1. The V gene's germline CDR1 is SQVTM and CDR2 ANQGSEA. J was trimmed by 4 bases and V by 2 bases; bases with no gene match: 5. CDR3 length equals 15 residues. The CDR3 loop reads CSVEHRTGGPDTQYF. The CDR3 region has the DNA TGCAGCGTTGAACATCGGACAGGGGGCCCAGATACGCAGTATTTT.

The chain recombines TRBV5-6 with TRBJ2-4, with TRBD1 matching over 7 bases. In germline, CDR1 is SGHDT, CDR2 YYEEEE. The CDR3 consists of 14 residues. J lost 4 bases, V lost 5 bases, and 6 bases had no gene match. CDR3 region: CASSNPGQKNIQYF. CDR3 nucleotide sequence: TGTGCCAGCAGTAACCCGGGACAGAAAAACATTCAGTACTTC.

This clone occurred a few times. The V and J genes are TRBV29-1 and TRBJ1-2; 7 bases line up with TRBD1. The junction had 7 bases not matched to a gene; V was cut back by 3 bases and J by 0 bases. There are 15 residues in the CDR3. Germline V gives CDR1 SQVTM, CDR2 ANQGSEA. CDR3 nucleotide sequence: TGCAGCGTTGATCCAGGGGGAAGAACTAACTATGGCTACACCTTC. Its translation: CSVDPGGRTNYGYTF.